Shown below are 32 T cell receptor beta chains from a single sample sequenced in a study of blood T cell repertoires in COVID-19. The protocol was immunoSEQ multiplex PCR, while the TCRdb copy is restricted to in-frame clones and leaves out a portion. The profile shows around 100,000 clones, roughly 69% of them singletons. Material: peripheral blood. Receptors were obtained from a man older than 75 with acute or convalescent COVID-19.

Comment on this clone: This sample includes further DNA sequences coding for the same CDR3. The chain employs TRBV6-4 and TRBJ2-2; TRBD1 agrees at 7 bases. In germline, CDR1 is MRHNA, CDR2 SNTAGT. The junction had 4 bases not matched to a gene; V was cut back by 4 bases and J by 5 bases. The CDR3 consists of 14 residues. The CDR3 coding sequence is TGTGCCAGCAGTGTACTACAGGGGACCGGGGAGCTGTTTTTT. It specifies CASSVLQGTGELFF.

V and J are TRBV23-1 and TRBJ2-2; 10 bases fit TRBD1. TRBV23-1 belongs to the ORF category, with a function that is uncertain. The CDR3 covers 19 residues. The V segment lost 8 bases and the J segment 5 bases; nucleotides outside the gene matches: 20. For the CDR3, the DNA is TGCGCCAGCTACTCCGGGACAGGGGAAGGGACTTACATGACCGGGGAGCTGTTTTTT. Translated, it gives CASYSGTGEGTYMTGELFF.

This sequence joins TRBV7-2 and TRBJ1-4; TRBD1 agrees at 7 bases. The CDR3 sequence is 15 residues long. V was pared by 0 bases and J by 5 bases, with 3 bases of the junction left unmatched. The germline gives CDR1 SGHTA, CDR2 FQGNSA. CDR3 residues: CASSLAGTANEKLFF. The CDR3 DNA sequence: TGTGCCAGCAGCTTAGCCGGGACAGCCAATGAAAAACTGTTTTTT.

The J gene is TRBJ2-6, the V gene TRBV7-2; D is uncertain. CDR3 length: 15 residues. CDR1 is SGHTA, CDR2 FQGNSA, per germline. V shed 6 bases and J shed 2 bases, with 11 bases lying between them. The CDR3 sequence: CASRPSLAGANVLTF. The CDR3 region has the DNA TGTGCCAGCAGACCCTCCTTAGCTGGGGCCAACGTCCTGACTTTC. Based on the CDR3 plus reference TRBV7-2 and TRBJ2-6, the full variable domain is GAGVSQSPSNKVTEKGKDVELRCDPISGHTALYWYRQSLGQGLEFLIYFQGNSAPDKSGLPSDRFSAERTGGSVSTLTIQRTQQEDSAVYLCASRPSLAGANVLTFGAGSRLTVL.

DNA of the CDR3: TGTGCCAGCAGTTATGGGACAGGCAATGAGCAGTTCTTC. Protein: CASSYGTGNEQFF. The chain combines TRBV6-5 with TRBJ2-1; 8 bases map to TRBD1. Germline CDR1 MNHEY, CDR2 SVGAGI. V lost 3 bases, J lost 6 bases, and 1 base stayed unmatched. CDR3 size: 13 residues.

The chain links TRBV19 to TRBJ2-2; maybe TRBD2 (7 bases). The ends were cut back, 7 bases at V and 5 bases at J, with 17 bases in the middle. The CDR3 consists of 15 residues. Germline V gene data show CDR1 as LNHDA and CDR2 as SQIVND (reference sequence). DNA of the CDR3: TGTGCCAGTAAGCCGGGGGGCCCGGGGACCGGGGAGCTGTTTTTT. It codes for CASKPGGPGTGELFF.

The J gene is TRBJ2-1, the V gene TRBV27; 11 bases align to TRBD2. The germline V gene encodes CDR1 MNHEY and CDR2 SMNVEV (reference sequence). The V gene end was trimmed by 4 bases and the J gene end by 10 bases; junction bases not matched to a gene: 12. CDR3 length equals 16 residues. Written as DNA, the CDR3 is TGTGCCAGCAGTTCGGGTAGCGGGAGGGTGCGGGGCGAGCAGTTCTTC. Residues: CASSSGSGRVRGEQFF.

The rearrangement links TRBV6-6 to TRBJ2-7, with TRBD1 matching over 8 bases. Germline assignment: CDR1 MNHNY and CDR2 SVGAGI (reference sequence). The CDR3 loop spans 16 amino acids. V lost 2 bases to trimming and J lost 2 bases; unmatched junction nucleotides: 8. This chain's CDR3 is CASSYDPQGDTYEQYF. DNA for the CDR3: TGTGCCAGCAGTTACGACCCACAGGGGGATACCTACGAGCAGTACTTC.

This chain uses TRBV24-1 with TRBJ2-2, with D possibly matching TRBD1 (5 bases). Trimming cost V 5 bases and J 7 bases, with 10 bases left between them. The germline V gene encodes CDR1 KGHDR and CDR2 SFDVKD. The CDR3 runs 13 residues. The CDR3 DNA reads TGTGCCACCAGTGGTCAGGGTGTCGGGGAGCTGTTTTTT. Residues: CATSGQGVGELFF.

This clone showed up just a few times. The chain employs TRBV6-5 and TRBJ1-4; TRBD1 might be the D (5 bases). This CDR3 has 14 residues. CDR1 is MNHEY and CDR2 is SVGAGI in the germline V gene. With 6 bases removed from V and 1 base from J, the gap between germline ends came to 9 bases. The CDR3 protein is CASSSGLTNEKLFF. The CDR3 DNA reads as TGTGCCAGCAGCTCAGGGTTAACTAATGAAAAACTGTTTTTT.

V usage is TRBV27 and J usage is TRBJ2-3; D ambiguous. This CDR3 has 16 residues. Germline V gene sequence: CDR1 MNHEY, CDR2 SMNVEV (reference sequence). Trimming removed 4 bases from V and 4 bases from J, with 18 bases in between. For the CDR3, the DNA is TGTGCCAGCAGTTATAGTCTTAGCTCGTCGGCAGATACGCAGTATTTT. Protein: CASSYSLSSSADTQYF.

The J gene is TRBJ1-3, the V gene TRBV19, with unresolved D. This CDR3 comprises 13 residues. Germline CDR1 and CDR2: LNHDA and SQIVND (reference sequence). Trimming left V 5 bases short and J 2 bases short, with 7 bases between. In DNA form, the CDR3 reads TGTGCCAGTAGTGCCCAGGCTGGAAACACCATATATTTT. Translated, it gives CASSAQAGNTIYF.

The chain recombines TRBV3-1 (or the pseudogene TRBV3-2) with TRBJ1-5; 10 nucleotides line up with TRBD1. Germline CDR1 and CDR2: LGHDT and YNNKEL (reference sequence). J lost 4 bases, V lost 2 bases, and 2 bases had no gene match. CDR3 length equals 15 residues. The CDR3 DNA is TGTGCCAGCAGCCAAATGGGACAGGGGAATCAGCCCCAGCATTTT. Its protein product is CASSQMGQGNQPQHF.

The chain is built from TRBV5-1 and TRBJ2-5, with D perhaps TRBD1 (6 bases). The CDR3 is made up of 14 amino acids. Germline values: CDR1 SGHRS, CDR2 YFSETQ. The V end lost 4 bases, the J end lost 1 base, and 11 bases lay between the germline ends. In nucleotides, the CDR3 is TGCGCCAGCAGCGAGGGACACGGCCAAGAGACCCAGTACTTC. Protein: CASSEGHGQETQYF.

Only a few counts were recorded for this clone. The V call is TRBV6-5, the J call TRBJ1-2; D call uncertain. The CDR3 covers 13 residues. CDR1 is MNHEY, CDR2 SVGAGI, per germline. Trimming cost V 6 bases and J 3 bases, with 11 bases left between them. The CDR3 loop reads CASRRQIHYGYTF. The CDR3 coding sequence is TGTGCCAGCAGGCGGCAGATTCACTATGGCTACACCTTC.

The chain has TRBV7-2 and TRBJ1-1; 7 positions agree with TRBD1. CDR3 length: 13 residues. From germline, CDR1 is SGHTA and CDR2 FQGNSA. Unmatched junction bases numbered 1, after V lost 3 bases and J lost 3 bases. The CDR3: CASSFGQDTEAFF. CDR3 DNA: TGTGCCAGCAGCTTCGGACAGGACACTGAAGCTTTCTTT.

This chain uses TRBV5-6 with TRBJ2-3; 7 nucleotides line up with TRBD1. CDR3 length equals 16 residues. Germline V gene data show CDR1 as SGHDT and CDR2 as YYEEEE. Trimming at V came to 0 bases and at J to 0 bases, leaving 4 bases not matched to a gene. CDR3 amino acids: CASSLGTGVSTDTQYF. CDR3 DNA sequence: TGTGCCAGCAGCTTGGGAACAGGGGTTAGCACAGATACGCAGTATTTT.

J is TRBJ2-7 and V is TRBV2; D might be TRBD1 (6 bases). Germline values: CDR1 SNHLY, CDR2 FYNNEI. The germline V and J ends were trimmed by 9 bases and 1 base, with 16 bases remaining between them. The CDR3 sequence is 14 residues long. The CDR3: CASGLNRDSYEQYF. As DNA, the CDR3 is TGTGCCAGTGGGTTAAACAGGGATTCCTACGAGCAGTACTTC.

The gene calls are TRBV7-2 and TRBJ2-5, with D unresolved. The germline V and J ends were trimmed by 4 bases and 4 bases, with 16 bases remaining between them. The CDR3 covers 15 residues. Germline-derived CDR1 and CDR2 are SGHTA and FQGNSA. CDR3 coding DNA: TGTGCCAGCAGCTCCCCATCGAGGAGAGGAGAGACCCAGTACTTC. Translation: CASSSPSRRGETQYF.

This clone has just a few counts. One end of the junction does not line up with germline, which may come from a read error. The chain uses TRBV7-2 and TRBJ2-7; 11 nucleotides line up with TRBD2. This CDR3 region has 13 residues. The germline gives CDR1 SGHTA, CDR2 FQGNSA. CDR3 bases: TGTGCCAGCAGCTCCGGACTAGCGGGCGCCATAAACTTC. It yields the protein CASSSGLAGAINF.

This chain connects TRBV3-1 (or the pseudogene TRBV3-2) to TRBJ2-4, with D maybe TRBD1 (6 bases). The CDR3 has 12 amino acids. The germline V and J ends were trimmed by 8 bases and 9 bases, with 14 bases remaining between them. Germline values: CDR1 LGHDT, CDR2 YNNKEL (reference sequence). CDR3 sequence (DNA): TGTGCCAGCGGTCGACAGGAAGGCATTCAGTACTTC. Its protein product is CASGRQEGIQYF.

As to this clone: The junction departs from germline at one end; a sequencing error may be responsible. The rearrangement uses TRBV30 and TRBJ1-3, with 7 bases matching TRBD1. CDR3 size: 14 residues. Germline-derived CDR1 and CDR2 are GTSNPN and SVGIG (reference sequence). The CDR3 coding sequence is TGTGCCCGGAGGGAGACAGGGTCTGGAAACACCATATATTTT. Its protein is CARRETGSGNTIYF. Complete variable domain (other parts from reference TRBV30 and TRBJ1-3): SQTIHQWPATLVQPVGSPLSLECTVEGTSNPNLYWYRQAAGRGLQLLFYSVGIGQISSEVPQNLSASRPQDRQFILSSKKLLLSDSGFYLCARRETGSGNTIYFGEGSWLTVV.

This clone was picked up one time. The J gene is TRBJ2-7, the V gene TRBV10-3, with D hard to call. Trimming removed 0 bases from V and 7 bases from J, with 10 bases in between. Germline V CDR1 and CDR2: ENHRY, SYGVKD. The CDR3 consists of 13 residues. The CDR3 reads CAISESPQREQYF. In DNA, the CDR3 is TGTGCCATCAGTGAGTCTCCCCAACGGGAGCAGTACTTC.

The gene calls are TRBV29-1 and TRBJ1-4, with D maybe TRBD1 (6 bases). Trimming cost V 8 bases and J 7 bases, with 17 bases left between them. The germline gives CDR1 SQVTM, CDR2 ANQGSEA. This CDR3 is 13 amino acids long. The CDR3 region is CSSQGGAGEKLFF. The CDR3 region has the DNA TGCAGCTCCCAAGGGGGGGCAGGTGAAAAACTGTTTTTT.

This clone was found a few times. J is TRBJ1-1 and V is TRBV27; tentatively, D is TRBD1 (5 bases). V dropped 5 bases and J dropped 6 bases, with 16 bases sitting between them. Germline V CDR1 and CDR2: MNHEY, SMNVEV (reference sequence). The CDR3 sequence is 14 residues long. The CDR3 is CASSGAGLWAEAFF. Here the CDR3 DNA reads TGTGCCAGCAGTGGAGCAGGGTTGTGGGCTGAAGCTTTCTTT.

On this clone itself: A much more abundant neighbour one base away suggests this may be a read error. This chain connects TRBV6-2 or TRBV6-3 to TRBJ1-5; D perhaps matches TRBD1 (5 bases). Germline CDR1 reads MNHEY; CDR2 reads SVGEGT. The CDR3 has 14 residues. CDR3 loop: CVSSAQVSNQPQHF. The CDR3 coding sequence is TGTGTCAGCAGTGCACAGGTTAGCAATCAGCCCCAGCATTTT.

The V and J genes are TRBV7-2 and TRBJ2-4; the D gene is possibly TRBD2 (5 bases). The germline CDR1 and CDR2 sequences are SGHTA and FQGNSA. Trimming stripped 5 bases from V and 3 bases from J, with 8 bases between. This CDR3 is built from 13 residues. DNA of the CDR3: TGTGCCAGCAGCAGGACTGACAAAAACATTCAGTACTTC. It is translated as CASSRTDKNIQYF.

J is TRBJ2-2 and V is TRBV7-3; D is ambiguous. Germline CDR1 and CDR2: SGHTA and FQGTGA. Trimming pared 1 base from V and 2 bases from J, leaving 5 bases between. The CDR3 spans 14 residues. The CDR3 protein is CASSLIRNTGELFF. The CDR3 DNA follows: TGTGCCAGCAGCTTAATCAGAAACACCGGGGAGCTGTTTTTT. The whole variable domain, remainder taken from reference TRBV7-3 and TRBJ2-2, is GAGVSQTPSNKVTEKGKYVELRCDPISGHTALYWYRQSLGQGPEFLIYFQGTGAADDSGLPNDRFFAVRPEGSVSTLKIQRTERGDSAVYLCASSLIRNTGELFFGEGSRLTVL.

J is TRBJ2-5 and V is TRBV3-1 (or the pseudogene TRBV3-2); 7 positions agree with TRBD1. CDR1 is LGHDT and CDR2 is YNNKEL in the germline V gene (reference sequence). V was clipped by 4 bases and J by 7 bases; unmatched bases: 21. The length of the CDR3 is 18 residues. In DNA, the CDR3 is TGTGCCAGCAGCCCCCTCCGAGGACAGGCCTTAGCCCGGGGGACCCAGTACTTC. It is translated as CASSPLRGQALARGTQYF.

The CDR3 sequence is CASSHRQGRYGYTF. In DNA form, the CDR3 reads TGTGCCAGCAGCCATCGACAGGGTCGGTATGGCTACACCTTC. The chain is built from TRBV3-1 (or the pseudogene TRBV3-2) and TRBJ1-2; 7 nucleotides align to TRBD1. The CDR3 extends over 14 amino acids. Trimming removed 3 bases from V and 5 bases from J; junction bases left unmatched: 6. Germline CDR1 and CDR2: LGHDT and YNNKEL (reference sequence).

In its sample, this clone was seen once. The V call is TRBV4-2, the J call TRBJ2-5, with D unresolved. CDR3 length: 13 residues. V lost 0 bases, J lost 3 bases, and 5 bases lay in between. Germline lookup yields CDR1 LGHNA and CDR2 YNFKEQ. The CDR3 DNA is TGTGCCAGCAGCCAAGAACGGGAAGAGACCCAGTACTTC. As protein: CASSQEREETQYF.

V and J are TRBV11-1 and TRBJ1-1; 10 nucleotides line up with TRBD1. The germline V gene has CDR1 SGHAT and CDR2 FQDESV (reference sequence). V shed 5 bases and J 3 bases; nucleotides not matched to a gene: 6. The CDR3 is made up of 15 amino acids. This CDR3 is CASSPGTGVDTEAFF. DNA for the CDR3: TGTGCCAGCAGCCCCGGGACAGGGGTTGACACTGAAGCTTTCTTT.